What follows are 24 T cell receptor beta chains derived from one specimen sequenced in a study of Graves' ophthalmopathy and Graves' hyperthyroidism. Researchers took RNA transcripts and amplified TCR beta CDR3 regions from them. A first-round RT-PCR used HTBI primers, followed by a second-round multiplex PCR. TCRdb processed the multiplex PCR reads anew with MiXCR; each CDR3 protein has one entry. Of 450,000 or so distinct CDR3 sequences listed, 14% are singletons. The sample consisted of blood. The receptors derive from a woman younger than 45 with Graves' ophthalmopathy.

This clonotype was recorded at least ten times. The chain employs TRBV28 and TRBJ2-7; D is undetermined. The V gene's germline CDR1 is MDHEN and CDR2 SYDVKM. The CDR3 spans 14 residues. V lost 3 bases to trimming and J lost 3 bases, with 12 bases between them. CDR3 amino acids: CASSFEPTNYEQYF. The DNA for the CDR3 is TGTGCCAGCAGTTTTGAGCCTACAAACTACGAGCAGTACTTC.

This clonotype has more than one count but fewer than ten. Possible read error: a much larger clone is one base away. Here the CDR3 DNA reads TGTGCCTGGGGGGAGGCTGAAGCTTGCTTT. Protein product: CAWGEAEACF. This rearrangement joins TRBV30 to TRBJ1-1; the D is unclear. The CDR3 is made up of 10 amino acids. Germline V gene sequence: CDR1 GTSNPN, CDR2 SVGIG (reference sequence).

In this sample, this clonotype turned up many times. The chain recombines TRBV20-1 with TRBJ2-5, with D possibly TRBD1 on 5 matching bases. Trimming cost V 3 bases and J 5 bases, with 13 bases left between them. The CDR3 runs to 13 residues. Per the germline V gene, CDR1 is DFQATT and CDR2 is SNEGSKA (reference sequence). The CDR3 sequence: CSASSQVGETQYF. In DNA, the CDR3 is TGCAGTGCTAGCTCACAGGTCGGGGAGACCCAGTACTTC.

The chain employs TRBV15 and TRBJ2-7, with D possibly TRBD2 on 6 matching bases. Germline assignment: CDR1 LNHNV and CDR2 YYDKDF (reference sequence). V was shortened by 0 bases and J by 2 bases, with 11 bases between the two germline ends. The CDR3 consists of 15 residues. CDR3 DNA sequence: TGTGCCACCAGCAGAGATCCTGGCGGGGCCTACGAGCAGTACTTC. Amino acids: CATSRDPGGAYEQYF. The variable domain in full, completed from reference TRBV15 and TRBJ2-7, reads DAMVIQNPRYQVTQFGKPVTLSCSQTLNHNVMYWYQQKSSQAPKLLFHYYDKDFNNEADTPDNFQSRRPNTSFCFLDIRSPGLGDTAMYLCATSRDPGGAYEQYFGPGTRLTVT.

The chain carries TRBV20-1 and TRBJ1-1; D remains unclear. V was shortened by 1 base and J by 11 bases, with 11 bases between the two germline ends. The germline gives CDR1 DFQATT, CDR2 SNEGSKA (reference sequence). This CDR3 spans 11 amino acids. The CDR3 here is CSARGRERAFF. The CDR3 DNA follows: TGCAGTGCTAGAGGACGGGAGAGGGCTTTCTTT.

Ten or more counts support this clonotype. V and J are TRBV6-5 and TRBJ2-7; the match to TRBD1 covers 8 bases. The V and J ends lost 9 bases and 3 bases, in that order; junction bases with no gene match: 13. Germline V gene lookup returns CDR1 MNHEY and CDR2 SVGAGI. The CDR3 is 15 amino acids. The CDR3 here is CASSPTGAKNYEQYF. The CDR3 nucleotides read TGTGCCAGTAGCCCGACAGGGGCGAAAAACTACGAGCAGTACTTC.

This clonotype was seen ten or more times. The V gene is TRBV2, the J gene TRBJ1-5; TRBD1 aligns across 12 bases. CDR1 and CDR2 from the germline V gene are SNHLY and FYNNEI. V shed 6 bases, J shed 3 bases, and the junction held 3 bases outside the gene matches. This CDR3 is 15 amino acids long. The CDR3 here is CASRGTGGYNQPQHF. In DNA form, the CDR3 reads TGTGCCAGCAGAGGGACAGGGGGCTACAATCAGCCCCAGCATTTT.

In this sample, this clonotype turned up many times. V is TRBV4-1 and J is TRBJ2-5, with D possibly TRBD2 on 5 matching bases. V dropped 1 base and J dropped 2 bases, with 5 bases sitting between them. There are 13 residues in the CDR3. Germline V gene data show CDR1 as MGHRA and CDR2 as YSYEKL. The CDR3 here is CASSQGEQETQYF. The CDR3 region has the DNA TGCGCCAGCAGCCAAGGGGAGCAAGAGACCCAGTACTTC.

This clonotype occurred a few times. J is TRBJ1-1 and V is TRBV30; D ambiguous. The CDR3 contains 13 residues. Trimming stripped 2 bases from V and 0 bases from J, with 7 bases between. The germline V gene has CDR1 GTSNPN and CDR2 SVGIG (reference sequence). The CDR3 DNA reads TGTGCCTGGAGTCAGATGATGAACACTGAAGCTTTCTTT. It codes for CAWSQMMNTEAFF.

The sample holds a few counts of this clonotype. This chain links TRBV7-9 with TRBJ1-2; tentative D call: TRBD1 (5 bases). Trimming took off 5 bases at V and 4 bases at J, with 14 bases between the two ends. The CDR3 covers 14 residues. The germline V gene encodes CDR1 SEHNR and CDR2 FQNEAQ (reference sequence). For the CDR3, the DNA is TGTGCCAGCAGCCGTTCCGAAGGGGTCTATGGCTACACCTTC. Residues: CASSRSEGVYGYTF.

The CDR3 sequence: CSALRDTNNSPLHF. CDR3 in DNA: TGCAGTGCCCTCCGGGACACCAATAATTCACCCCTCCACTTT. The genes are TRBV20-1 and TRBJ1-6; possibly TRBD1 for D (6 bases). From germline, CDR1 is DFQATT and CDR2 SNEGSKA (reference sequence). V shed 6 bases and J shed 5 bases, with 14 bases lying between them. The CDR3 is 14 residues long.

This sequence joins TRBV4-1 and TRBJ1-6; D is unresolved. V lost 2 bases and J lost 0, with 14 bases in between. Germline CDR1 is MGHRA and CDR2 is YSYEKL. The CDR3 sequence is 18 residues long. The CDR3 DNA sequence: TGCGCCAGCAGCCAAAAAGCGTCGGCGAGCTCCTATAATTCACCCCTCCACTTT. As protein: CASSQKASASSYNSPLHF.

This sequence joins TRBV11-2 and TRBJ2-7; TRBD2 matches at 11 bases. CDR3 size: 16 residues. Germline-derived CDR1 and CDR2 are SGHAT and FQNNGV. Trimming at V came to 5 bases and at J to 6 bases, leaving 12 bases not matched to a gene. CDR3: CASSPSTSGSLSEQYF. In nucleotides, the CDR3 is TGTGCCAGCAGCCCCTCCACTAGCGGGAGTCTTTCCGAGCAGTACTTC.

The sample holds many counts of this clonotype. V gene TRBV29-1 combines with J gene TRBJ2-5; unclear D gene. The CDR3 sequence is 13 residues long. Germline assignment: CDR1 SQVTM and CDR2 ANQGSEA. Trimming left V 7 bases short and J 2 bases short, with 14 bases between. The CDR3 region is CSATWGFQETQYF. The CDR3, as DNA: TGCAGCGCCACTTGGGGTTTTCAAGAGACCCAGTACTTC.

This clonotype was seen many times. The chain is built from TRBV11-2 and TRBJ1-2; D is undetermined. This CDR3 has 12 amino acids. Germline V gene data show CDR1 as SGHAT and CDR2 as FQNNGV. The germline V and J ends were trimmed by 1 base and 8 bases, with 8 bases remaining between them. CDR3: CASSLGPSGYTF. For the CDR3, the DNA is TGTGCCAGCAGCTTAGGGCCGTCCGGCTACACCTTC.

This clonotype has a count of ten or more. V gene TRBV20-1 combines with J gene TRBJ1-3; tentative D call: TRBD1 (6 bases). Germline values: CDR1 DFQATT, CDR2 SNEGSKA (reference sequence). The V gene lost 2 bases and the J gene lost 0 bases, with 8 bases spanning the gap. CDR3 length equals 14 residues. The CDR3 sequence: CSARNRDSGNTIYF. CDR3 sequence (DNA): TGCAGTGCTAGAAACAGGGACTCTGGAAACACCATATATTTT.

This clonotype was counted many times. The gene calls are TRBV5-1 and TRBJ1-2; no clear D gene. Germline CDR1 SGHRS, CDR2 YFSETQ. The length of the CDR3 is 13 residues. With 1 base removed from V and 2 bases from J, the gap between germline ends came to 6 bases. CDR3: CASSLLQNYGYTF. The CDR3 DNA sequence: TGCGCCAGCAGCTTGTTACAGAACTATGGCTACACCTTC.

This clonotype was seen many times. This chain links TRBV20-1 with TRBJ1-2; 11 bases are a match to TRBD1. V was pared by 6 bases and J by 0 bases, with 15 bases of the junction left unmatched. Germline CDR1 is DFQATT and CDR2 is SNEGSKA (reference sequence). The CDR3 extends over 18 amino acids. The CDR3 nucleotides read TGCAGTGCGCCGCAGGGGGACAGGGGGACGACACCTAACTATGGCTACACCTTC. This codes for CSAPQGDRGTTPNYGYTF.

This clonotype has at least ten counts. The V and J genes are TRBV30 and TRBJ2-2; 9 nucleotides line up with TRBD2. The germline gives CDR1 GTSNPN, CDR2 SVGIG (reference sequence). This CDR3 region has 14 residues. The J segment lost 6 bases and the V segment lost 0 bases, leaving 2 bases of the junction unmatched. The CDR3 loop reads CAWSVAGGAGELFF. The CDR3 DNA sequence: TGTGCCTGGAGTGTGGCGGGAGGGGCCGGGGAGCTGTTTTTT. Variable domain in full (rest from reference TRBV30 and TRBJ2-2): SQTIHQWPATLVQPVGSPLSLECTVEGTSNPNLYWYRQAAGRGLQLLFYSVGIGQISSEVPQNLSASRPQDRQFILSSKKLLLSDSGFYLCAWSVAGGAGELFFGEGSRLTVL.

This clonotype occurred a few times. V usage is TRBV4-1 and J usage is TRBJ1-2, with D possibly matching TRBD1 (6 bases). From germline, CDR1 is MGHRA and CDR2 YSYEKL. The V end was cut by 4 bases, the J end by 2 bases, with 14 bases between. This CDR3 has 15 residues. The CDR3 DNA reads TGCGCCAGCAGCCCAGCGCCGGACAGAAACTATGGCTACACCTTC. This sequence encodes CASSPAPDRNYGYTF.

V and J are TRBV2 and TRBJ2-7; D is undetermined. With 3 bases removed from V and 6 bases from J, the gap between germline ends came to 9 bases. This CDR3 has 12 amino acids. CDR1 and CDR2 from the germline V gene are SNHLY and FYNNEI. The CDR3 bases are TGTGCCAGCAGTGATTTGCCGGGCGAGCAGTACTTC. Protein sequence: CASSDLPGEQYF.

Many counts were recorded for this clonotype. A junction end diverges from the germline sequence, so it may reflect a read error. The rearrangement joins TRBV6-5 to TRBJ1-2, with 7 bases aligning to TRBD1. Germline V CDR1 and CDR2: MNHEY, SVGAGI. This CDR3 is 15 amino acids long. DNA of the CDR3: TGTGCCTGCAGTTACTCGCAGGGGGAAAACTATGGCTACACCTTC. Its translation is CACSYSQGENYGYTF.

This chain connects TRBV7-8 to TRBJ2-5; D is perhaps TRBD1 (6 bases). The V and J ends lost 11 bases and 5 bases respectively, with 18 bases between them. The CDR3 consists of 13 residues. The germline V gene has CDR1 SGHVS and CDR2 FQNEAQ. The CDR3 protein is CACVGQGLETQYF. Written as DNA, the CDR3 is TGTGCCTGCGTCGGGCAGGGGTTGGAGACCCAGTACTTC.

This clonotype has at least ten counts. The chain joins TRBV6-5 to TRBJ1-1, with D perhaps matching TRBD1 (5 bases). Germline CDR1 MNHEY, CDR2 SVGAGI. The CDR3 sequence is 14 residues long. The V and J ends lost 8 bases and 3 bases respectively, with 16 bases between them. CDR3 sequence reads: CASGRVLVDTEAFF. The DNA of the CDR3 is TGTGCCAGCGGCAGGGTGTTAGTCGACACTGAAGCTTTCTTT.